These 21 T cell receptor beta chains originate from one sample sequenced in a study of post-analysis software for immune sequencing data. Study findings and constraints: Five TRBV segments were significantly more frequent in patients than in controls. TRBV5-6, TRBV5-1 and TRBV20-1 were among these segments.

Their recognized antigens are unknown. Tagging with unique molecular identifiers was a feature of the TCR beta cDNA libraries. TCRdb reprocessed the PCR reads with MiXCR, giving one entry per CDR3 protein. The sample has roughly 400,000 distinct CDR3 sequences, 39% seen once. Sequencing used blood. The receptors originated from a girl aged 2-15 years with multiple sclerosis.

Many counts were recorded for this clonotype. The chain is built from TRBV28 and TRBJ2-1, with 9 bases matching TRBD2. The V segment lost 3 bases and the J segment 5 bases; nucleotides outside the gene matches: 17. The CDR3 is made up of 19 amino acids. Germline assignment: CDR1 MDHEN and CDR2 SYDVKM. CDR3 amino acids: CASSFWFNSVSGGDNEQFF. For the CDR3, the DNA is TGTGCCAGCAGTTTCTGGTTCAATTCGGTTAGCGGGGGTGACAATGAGCAGTTCTTC.

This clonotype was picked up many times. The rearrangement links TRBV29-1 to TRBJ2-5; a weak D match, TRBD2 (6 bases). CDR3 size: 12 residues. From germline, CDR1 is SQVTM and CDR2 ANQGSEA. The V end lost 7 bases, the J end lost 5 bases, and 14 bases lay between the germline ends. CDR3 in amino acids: CSGYGEAETQYF. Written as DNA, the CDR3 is TGCAGCGGATATGGGGAGGCGGAGACCCAGTACTTC.

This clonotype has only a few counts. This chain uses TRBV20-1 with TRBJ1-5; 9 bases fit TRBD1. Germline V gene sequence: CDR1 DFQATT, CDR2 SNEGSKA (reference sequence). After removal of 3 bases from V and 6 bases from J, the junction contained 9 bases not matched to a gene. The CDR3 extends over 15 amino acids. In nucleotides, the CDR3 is TGCAGTGCTAGTAGGGACAGGGTTTTTAGTCAGCCCCAGCATTTT. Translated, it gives CSASRDRVFSQPQHF.

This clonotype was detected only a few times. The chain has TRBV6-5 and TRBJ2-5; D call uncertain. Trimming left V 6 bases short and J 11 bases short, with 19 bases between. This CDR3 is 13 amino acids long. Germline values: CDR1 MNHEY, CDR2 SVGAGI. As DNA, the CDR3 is TGTGCCAGCAGACGACCCCCGACCACTGAGCAGTACTTC. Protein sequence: CASRRPPTTEQYF.

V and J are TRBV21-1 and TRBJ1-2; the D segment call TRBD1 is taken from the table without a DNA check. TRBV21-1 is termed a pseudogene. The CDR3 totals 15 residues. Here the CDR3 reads CASSKNHREHYGYTF. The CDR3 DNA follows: TGTGCCAGCAGCAAAAATCACAGGGAGCACTATGGCTACACCTTC.

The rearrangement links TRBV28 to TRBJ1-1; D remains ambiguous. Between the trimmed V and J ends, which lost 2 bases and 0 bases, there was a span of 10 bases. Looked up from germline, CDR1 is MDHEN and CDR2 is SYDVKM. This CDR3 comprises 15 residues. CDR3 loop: CASSLNSYMNTEAFF. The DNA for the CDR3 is TGTGCCAGCAGTTTAAATAGTTATATGAACACTGAAGCTTTCTTT.

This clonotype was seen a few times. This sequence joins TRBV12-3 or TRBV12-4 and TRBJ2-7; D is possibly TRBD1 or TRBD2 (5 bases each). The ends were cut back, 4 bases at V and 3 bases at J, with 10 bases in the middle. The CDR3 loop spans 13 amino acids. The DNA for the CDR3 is TGTGCCAGCAGTTGGGGGACGAACTACGAGCAGTACTTC. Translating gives CASSWGTNYEQYF.

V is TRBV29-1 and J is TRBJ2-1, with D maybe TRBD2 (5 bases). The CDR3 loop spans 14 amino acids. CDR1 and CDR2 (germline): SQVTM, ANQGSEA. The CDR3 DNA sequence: TGCAGTGGTGCAGAGGGATCGATCTACAATGAGCAGTTCTTC. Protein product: CSGAEGSIYNEQFF.

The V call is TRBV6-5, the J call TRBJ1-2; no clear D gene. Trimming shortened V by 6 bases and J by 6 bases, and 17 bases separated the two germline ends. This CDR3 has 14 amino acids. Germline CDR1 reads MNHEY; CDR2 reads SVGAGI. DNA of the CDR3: TGTGCCAGCAGACAAATCACCGGGCCGGATGGCTACACCTTC. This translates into CASRQITGPDGYTF.

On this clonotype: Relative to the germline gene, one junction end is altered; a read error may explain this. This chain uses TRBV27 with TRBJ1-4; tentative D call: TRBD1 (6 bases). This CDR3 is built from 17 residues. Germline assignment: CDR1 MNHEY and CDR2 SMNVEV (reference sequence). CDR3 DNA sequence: TGTGCCAGCAAACCAGGAGGGGGGAAATTTCTGGATGAAAAACGGTTTTTT. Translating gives CASKPGGGKFLDEKRFF.

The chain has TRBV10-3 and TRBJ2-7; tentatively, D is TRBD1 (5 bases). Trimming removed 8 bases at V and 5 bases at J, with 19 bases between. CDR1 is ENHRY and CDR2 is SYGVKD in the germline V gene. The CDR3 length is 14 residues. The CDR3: CAIAGVQGLNEQYF. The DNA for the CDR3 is TGTGCCATCGCTGGGGTCCAGGGTCTGAACGAGCAGTACTTC.

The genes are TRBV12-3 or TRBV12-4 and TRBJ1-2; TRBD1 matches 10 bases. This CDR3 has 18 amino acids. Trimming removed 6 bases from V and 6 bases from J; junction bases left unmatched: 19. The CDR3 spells CASSHNRGQGSLRDGYTF. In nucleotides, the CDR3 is TGTGCCAGCAGCCATAACCGGGGACAGGGGTCTTTGCGGGATGGCTACACCTTC.

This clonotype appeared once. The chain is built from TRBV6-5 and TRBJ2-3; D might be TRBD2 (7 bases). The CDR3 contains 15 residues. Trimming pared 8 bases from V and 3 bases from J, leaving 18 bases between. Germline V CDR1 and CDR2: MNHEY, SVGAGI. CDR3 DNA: TGTGCCAGCGGCCCCCCCGGGGGGCAAACAGATACGCAGTATTTT. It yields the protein CASGPPGGQTDTQYF.

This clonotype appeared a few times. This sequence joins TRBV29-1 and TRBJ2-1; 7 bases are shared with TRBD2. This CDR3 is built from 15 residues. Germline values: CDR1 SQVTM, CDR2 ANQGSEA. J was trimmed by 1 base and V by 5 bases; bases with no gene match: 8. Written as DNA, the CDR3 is TGCAGCGTTCACCCCGCTAGCGGATCCTACAATGAGCAGTTCTTC. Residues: CSVHPASGSYNEQFF.

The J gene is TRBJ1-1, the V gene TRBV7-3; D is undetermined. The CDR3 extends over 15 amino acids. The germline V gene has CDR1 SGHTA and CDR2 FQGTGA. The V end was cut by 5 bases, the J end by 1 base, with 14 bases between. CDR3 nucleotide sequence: TGTGCCAGCAGCCCCACACCGGACGGGAACACTGAAGCTTTCTTT. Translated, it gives CASSPTPDGNTEAFF.

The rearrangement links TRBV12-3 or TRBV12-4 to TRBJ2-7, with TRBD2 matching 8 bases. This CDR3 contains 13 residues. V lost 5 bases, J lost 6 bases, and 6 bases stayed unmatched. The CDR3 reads CASSTSGRGEQYF. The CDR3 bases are TGTGCCAGCAGTACTAGCGGCCGCGGCGAGCAGTACTTC.

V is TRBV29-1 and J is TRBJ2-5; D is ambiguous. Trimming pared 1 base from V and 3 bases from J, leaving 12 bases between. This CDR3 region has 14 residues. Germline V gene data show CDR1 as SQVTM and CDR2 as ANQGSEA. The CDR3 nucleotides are TGCAGCGTTGAAGGCGGCGGTTCGAAAGAGACCCAGTACTTC. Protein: CSVEGGGSKETQYF.

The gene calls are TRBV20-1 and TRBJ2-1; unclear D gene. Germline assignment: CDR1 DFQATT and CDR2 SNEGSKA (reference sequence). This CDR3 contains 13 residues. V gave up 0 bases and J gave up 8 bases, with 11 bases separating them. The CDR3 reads CSAREATGHEQFF. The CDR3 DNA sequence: TGCAGTGCTAGAGAGGCTACGGGCCATGAGCAGTTCTTC.

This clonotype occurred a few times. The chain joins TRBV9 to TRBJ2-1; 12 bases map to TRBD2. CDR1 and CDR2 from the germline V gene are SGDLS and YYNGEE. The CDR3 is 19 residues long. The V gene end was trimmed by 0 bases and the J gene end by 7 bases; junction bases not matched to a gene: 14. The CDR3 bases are TGTGCCAGCAGCGTAGCTACGGATTGGCTAGCGGGAGGGGGGAATGAGCAGTTCTTC. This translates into CASSVATDWLAGGGNEQFF. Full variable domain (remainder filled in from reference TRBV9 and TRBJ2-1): DSGVTQTPKHLITATGQRVTLRCSPRSGDLSVYWYQQSLDQGLQFLIQYYNGEERAKGNILERFSAQQFPDLHSELNLSSLELGDSALYFCASSVATDWLAGGGNEQFFGPGTRLTVL.

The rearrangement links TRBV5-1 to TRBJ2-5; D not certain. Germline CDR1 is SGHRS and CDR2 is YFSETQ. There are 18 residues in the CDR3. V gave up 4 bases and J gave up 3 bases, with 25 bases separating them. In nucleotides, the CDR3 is TGCGCCAGCAGCCCAAAGCGACGGAACGGCGATTATGAAGAGACCCAGTACTTC. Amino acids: CASSPKRRNGDYEETQYF.

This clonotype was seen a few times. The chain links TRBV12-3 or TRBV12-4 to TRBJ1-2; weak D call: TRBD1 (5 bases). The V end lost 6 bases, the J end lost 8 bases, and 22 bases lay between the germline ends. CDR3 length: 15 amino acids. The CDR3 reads CASRLTGATTWGYTF. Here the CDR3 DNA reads TGTGCCAGCAGACTCACCGGGGCCACCACTTGGGGCTACACCTTC.